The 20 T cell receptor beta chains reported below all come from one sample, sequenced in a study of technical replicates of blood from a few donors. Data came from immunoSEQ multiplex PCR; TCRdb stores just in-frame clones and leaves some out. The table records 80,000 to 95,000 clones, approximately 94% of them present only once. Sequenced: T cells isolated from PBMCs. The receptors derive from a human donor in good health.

This CDR3 reads CASSLEGGSTDTQYF. In DNA, the CDR3 is TGCGCCAGCAGCTTGGAAGGGGGTAGCACAGATACGCAGTATTTT. The chain carries TRBV5-1 and TRBJ2-3; D is possibly TRBD1 (6 bases). The CDR3 is made up of 15 amino acids. V gave up 0 bases and J gave up 0 bases, with 8 bases separating them. Germline V CDR1 and CDR2: SGHRS, YFSETQ.

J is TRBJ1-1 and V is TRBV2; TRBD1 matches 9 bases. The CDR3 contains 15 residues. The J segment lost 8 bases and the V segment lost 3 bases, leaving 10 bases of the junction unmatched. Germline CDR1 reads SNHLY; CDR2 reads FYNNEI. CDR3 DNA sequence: TGTGCCAGCAGTGAGGGACAGGGTGCCGCGGGAGAAGCTTTCTTT. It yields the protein CASSEGQGAAGEAFF. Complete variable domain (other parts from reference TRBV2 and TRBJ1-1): EPEVTQTPSHQVTQMGQEVILRCVPISNHLYFYWYRQILGQKVEFLVSFYNNEISEKSEIFDDQFSVERPDGSNFTLKIRSTKLEDSAMYFCASSEGQGAAGEAFFGQGTRLTVV.

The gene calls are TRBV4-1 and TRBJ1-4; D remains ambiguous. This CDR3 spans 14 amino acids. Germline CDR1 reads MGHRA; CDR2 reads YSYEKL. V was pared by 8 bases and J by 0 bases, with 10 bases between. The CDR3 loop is CASSRVATNEKLFF. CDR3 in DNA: TGCGCCAGCTCCCGGGTTGCAACTAATGAAAAACTGTTTTTT.

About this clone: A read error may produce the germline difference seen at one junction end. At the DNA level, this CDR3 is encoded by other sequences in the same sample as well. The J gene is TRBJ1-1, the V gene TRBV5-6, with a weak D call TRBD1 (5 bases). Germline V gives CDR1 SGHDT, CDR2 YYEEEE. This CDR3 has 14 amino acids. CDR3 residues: CASSSGLGGTEAFF. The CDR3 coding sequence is TGTGCCAGCAGCTCAGGGTTGGGGGGGACTGAGGCTTTCTTT.

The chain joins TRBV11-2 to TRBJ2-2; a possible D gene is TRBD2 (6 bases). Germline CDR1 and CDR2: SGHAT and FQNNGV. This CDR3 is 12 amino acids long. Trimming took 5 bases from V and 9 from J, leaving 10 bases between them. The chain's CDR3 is CASSPGVRELFF. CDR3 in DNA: TGTGCCAGCAGCCCGGGGGTGAGGGAGCTGTTTTTT.

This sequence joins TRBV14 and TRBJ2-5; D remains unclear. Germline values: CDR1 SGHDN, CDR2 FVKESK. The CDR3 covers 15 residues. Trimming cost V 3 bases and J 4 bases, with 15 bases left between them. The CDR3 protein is CASSHNPGLAETQYF. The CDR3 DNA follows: TGTGCCAGCAGCCATAACCCGGGTCTGGCAGAGACCCAGTACTTC.

The DNA for the CDR3 is TGTGCCAGCAGTTTAGGGATAGGAGGATCTGGCTACACCTTC. It is translated as CASSLGIGGSGYTF. The V gene is TRBV27, the J gene TRBJ1-2; no firm D call. The V end was cut by 2 bases, the J end by 7 bases, with 14 bases between. Germline V lookup: CDR1 MNHEY, CDR2 SMNVEV (reference sequence). There are 14 residues in the CDR3.

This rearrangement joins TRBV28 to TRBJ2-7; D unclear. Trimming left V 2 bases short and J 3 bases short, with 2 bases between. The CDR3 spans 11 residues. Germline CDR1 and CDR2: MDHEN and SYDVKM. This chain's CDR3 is CASSLRYEQYF. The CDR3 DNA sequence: TGTGCCAGCAGTTTACGCTACGAGCAGTACTTC.

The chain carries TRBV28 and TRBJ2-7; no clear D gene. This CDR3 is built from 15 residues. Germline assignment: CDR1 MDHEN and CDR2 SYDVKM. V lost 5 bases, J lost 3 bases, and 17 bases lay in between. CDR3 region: CASSPTETAYYEQYF. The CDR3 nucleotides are TGTGCCAGCAGTCCAACCGAGACTGCTTACTACGAGCAGTACTTC.

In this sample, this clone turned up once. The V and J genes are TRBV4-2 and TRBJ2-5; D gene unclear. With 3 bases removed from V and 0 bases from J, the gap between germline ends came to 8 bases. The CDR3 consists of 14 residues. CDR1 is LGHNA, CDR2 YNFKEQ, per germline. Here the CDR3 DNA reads TGTGCCAGCAGCCAGAGCGTGTACCAAGAGACCCAGTACTTC. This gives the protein CASSQSVYQETQYF.

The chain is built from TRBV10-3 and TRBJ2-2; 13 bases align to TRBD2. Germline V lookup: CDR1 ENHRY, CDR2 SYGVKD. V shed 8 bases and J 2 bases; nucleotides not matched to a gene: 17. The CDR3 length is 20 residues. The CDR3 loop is CAIRKRGQRLAGGNTGELFF. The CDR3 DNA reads TGTGCCATCCGGAAGCGGGGACAGCGACTAGCGGGAGGAAACACCGGGGAGCTGTTTTTT.

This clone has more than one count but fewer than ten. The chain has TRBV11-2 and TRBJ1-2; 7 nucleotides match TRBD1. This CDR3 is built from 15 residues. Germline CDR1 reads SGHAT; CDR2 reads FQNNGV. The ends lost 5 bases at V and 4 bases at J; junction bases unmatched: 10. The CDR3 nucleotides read TGTGCCAGCAGCGCCCTGACAGGGACGGGCTATGGCTACACCTTC. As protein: CASSALTGTGYGYTF.

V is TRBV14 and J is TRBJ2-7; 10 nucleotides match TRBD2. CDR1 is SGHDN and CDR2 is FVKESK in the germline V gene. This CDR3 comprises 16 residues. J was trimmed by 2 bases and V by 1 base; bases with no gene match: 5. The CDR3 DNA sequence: TGTGCCAGCAGCCAAGGTCTAGCGGGAGTGCCCTACGAGCAGTACTTC. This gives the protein CASSQGLAGVPYEQYF.

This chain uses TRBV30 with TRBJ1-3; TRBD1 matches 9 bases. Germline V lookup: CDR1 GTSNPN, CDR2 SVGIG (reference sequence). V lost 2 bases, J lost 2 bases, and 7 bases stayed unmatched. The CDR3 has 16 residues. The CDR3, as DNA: TGTGCCTGGAGTCCCGGGACAGGGCCGCCTGGAAACACCATATATTTT. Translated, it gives CAWSPGTGPPGNTIYF.

CDR3 nucleotides: TGTGCCAGCAGCCAGGGGAGAATAGGGCTCATGAACACTGAAGCTTTCTTT. It specifies CASSQGRIGLMNTEAFF. This chain uses TRBV7-8 with TRBJ1-1; D possibly corresponds to TRBD1 (6 bases). In germline, CDR1 is SGHVS, CDR2 FQNEAQ. This CDR3 has 17 amino acids. Trimming left V 5 bases short and J 0 bases short, with 19 bases between.

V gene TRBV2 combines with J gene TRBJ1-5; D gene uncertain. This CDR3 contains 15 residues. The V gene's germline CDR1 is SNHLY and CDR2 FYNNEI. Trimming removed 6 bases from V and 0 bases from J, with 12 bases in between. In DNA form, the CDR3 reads TGTGCCAGCAGGAGGGCAGACTATAGCAATCAGCCCCAGCATTTT. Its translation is CASRRADYSNQPQHF.

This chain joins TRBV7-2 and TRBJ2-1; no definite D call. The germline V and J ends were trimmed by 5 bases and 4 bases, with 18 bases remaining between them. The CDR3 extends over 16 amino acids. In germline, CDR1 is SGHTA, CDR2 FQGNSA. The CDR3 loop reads CASSRDFHAVYNEQFF. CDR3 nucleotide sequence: TGTGCCAGCAGCCGAGACTTCCATGCGGTATACAATGAGCAGTTCTTC.

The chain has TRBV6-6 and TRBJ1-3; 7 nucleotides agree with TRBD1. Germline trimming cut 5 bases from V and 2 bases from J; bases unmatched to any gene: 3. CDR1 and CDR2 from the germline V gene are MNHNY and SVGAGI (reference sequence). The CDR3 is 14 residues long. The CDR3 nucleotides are TGTGCCAGCAGTATCACAGGGGCTGGAAACACCATATATTTT. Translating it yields CASSITGAGNTIYF.

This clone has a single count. CDR3 nucleotides: TGTGCCAGCAGTGAAGCGATGACAGGGGGGGTAAAGCCCCAGCATTTT. Its protein product is CASSEAMTGGVKPQHF. V is TRBV6-1 and J is TRBJ1-5; TRBD1 matches at 9 bases. Germline V lookup: CDR1 MNHNS, CDR2 SASEGT. V was clipped by 0 bases and J by 8 bases; unmatched bases: 8. The CDR3 runs to 16 residues.

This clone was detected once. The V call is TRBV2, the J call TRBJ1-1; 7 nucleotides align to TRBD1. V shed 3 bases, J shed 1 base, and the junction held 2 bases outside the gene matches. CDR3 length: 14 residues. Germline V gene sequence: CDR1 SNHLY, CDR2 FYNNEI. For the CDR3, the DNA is TGTGCCAGCAGTGACCGGGACAGGAACACTGAAGCTTTCTTT. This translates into CASSDRDRNTEAFF.